The next 23 T cell receptor beta chains were all read from a single sample in a study of lymphopenia after photon versus proton radiotherapy. The data were produced by immunoSEQ multiplex PCR, yet TCRdb's version contains in-frame clones alone and is incomplete. The profile covers around 29,000 clones, with roughly 89% appearing a single time and roughly 50% taken by the ten largest. Sequenced material: peripheral blood, taken from a patient treated with proton-based radiotherapy. These receptor sequences come from a woman in her fifties or sixties with cholangiocarcinoma. Some clones in this sample may be carry-over from other donors' samples.

The J gene is TRBJ2-5, the V gene TRBV10-3, with D possibly TRBD2 on 5 matching bases. Trimming cost V 8 bases and J 5 bases, with 12 bases left between them. The CDR3 sequence is 12 residues long. Germline V lookup: CDR1 ENHRY, CDR2 SYGVKD. CDR3 region: CAIGGGWETQYF. In DNA, the CDR3 is TGTGCCATCGGAGGTGGATGGGAGACCCAGTACTTC.

This clone occurred once. V and J are TRBV4-2 and TRBJ1-6; D gene unclear. Germline V gene sequence: CDR1 LGHNA, CDR2 YNFKEQ. V was cut by 1 base and J by 9 bases, with 10 bases left in between. This CDR3 comprises 14 residues. The CDR3 region has the DNA TGTGCCAGCAGCCAAGGACATCGGGGTTCACCCCTCCACTTT. It yields the protein CASSQGHRGSPLHF.

This chain connects TRBV5-4 to TRBJ1-5, with TRBD1 matching over 7 bases. Germline CDR1 is SGHNT and CDR2 is YYREEE (reference sequence). The CDR3 sequence is 14 residues long. The CDR3 here is CAQSRDSLNQPQHF. The CDR3 nucleotides read TGTGCTCAATCCCGGGACAGCCTAAATCAGCCCCAGCATTTT.

The rearrangement uses TRBV11-2 and TRBJ1-3; 8 nucleotides match TRBD1. The CDR3 contains 14 residues. Germline loops: CDR1 SGHAT, CDR2 FQNNGV. V lost 4 bases and J lost 4; bases outside the gene matches: 3. The CDR3 region is CASSSRGLGNTIYF. CDR3 DNA sequence: TGTGCCAGCAGCTCCAGGGGGCTGGGAAACACCATATATTTT.

This chain joins TRBV2 and TRBJ2-3, with unresolved D. The CDR3 covers 12 residues. Germline CDR1 SNHLY, CDR2 FYNNEI. Trimming took 1 base from V and 10 from J, leaving 9 bases between them. The CDR3 is CASSEGYGAQYF. The CDR3 nucleotides read TGTGCCAGCAGTGAAGGTTACGGTGCGCAGTATTTT.

The chain carries TRBV7-8 and TRBJ1-5; 8 bases line up with TRBD1. Germline CDR1 is SGHVS and CDR2 is FQNEAQ. CDR3 length equals 15 residues. V shed 5 bases and J 3 bases; nucleotides not matched to a gene: 6. CDR3 residues: CASSPWTGSNQPQHF. CDR3 nucleotides: TGTGCCAGCAGCCCCTGGACAGGGTCCAATCAGCCCCAGCATTTT.

This chain links TRBV19 with TRBJ1-3, with no clear D. Germline V gives CDR1 LNHDA, CDR2 SQIVND (reference sequence). The CDR3 is 13 residues long. The V end was cut by 6 bases, the J end by 1 base, with 7 bases between. The chain's CDR3 is CASSAGSGNTIYF. The DNA for the CDR3 is TGTGCCAGTAGCGCAGGTTCTGGAAACACCATATATTTT. The full variable domain, with the rest looked up from reference TRBV19 and TRBJ1-3, is DGGITQSPKYLFRKEGQNVTLSCEQNLNHDAMYWYRQDPGQGLRLIYYSQIVNDFQKGDIAEGYSVSREKKESFPLTVTSAQKNPTAFYLCASSAGSGNTIYFGEGSWLTVV.

The chain links TRBV5-1 to TRBJ2-3; D not certain. Per the germline V gene, CDR1 is SGHRS and CDR2 is YFSETQ. Trimming took 4 bases from V and 4 from J, leaving 4 bases between them. This CDR3 contains 11 residues. The DNA of the CDR3 is TGCGCCAGCAGCCAAGCAGATACGCAGTATTTT. It codes for CASSQADTQYF. Based on the CDR3 plus reference TRBV5-1 and TRBJ2-3, the full variable domain is KAGVTQTPRYLIKTRGQQVTLSCSPISGHRSVSWYQQTPGQGLQFLFEYFSETQRNKGNFPGRFSGRQFSNSRSEMNVSTLELGDSALYLCASSQADTQYFGPGTRLTVL.

DNA for the CDR3: TGTGCCAGCAGCCCTAACAGGCGTAATTCACCCCTCCACTTT. It translates to CASSPNRRNSPLHF. J is TRBJ1-6 and V is TRBV6-5; D perhaps matches TRBD1 (5 bases). In germline, CDR1 is MNHEY, CDR2 SVGAGI. Trimming cost V 6 bases and J 6 bases, with 12 bases left between them. The CDR3 spans 14 residues.

This clone was detected once. The chain links TRBV7-2 to TRBJ2-5, with 7 bases aligning to TRBD1. The V and J ends lost 3 bases and 5 bases, in that order; junction bases with no gene match: 6. The CDR3 totals 14 residues. CDR1 and CDR2 (germline): SGHTA, FQGNSA. The DNA of the CDR3 is TGTGCCAGCAGCTTTAAGGGGGCCGGGGAGACCCAGTACTTC. It specifies CASSFKGAGETQYF.

This rearrangement joins TRBV2 to TRBJ1-2; 9 positions match TRBD1. Germline CDR1 SNHLY, CDR2 FYNNEI. V was clipped by 8 bases and J by 1 base; unmatched bases: 2. The CDR3 consists of 13 residues. The CDR3 bases are TGTGCCAGCGGGGGACAGGGTAACTATGGCTACACCTTC. Translating it yields CASGGQGNYGYTF.

The J gene is TRBJ2-1, the V gene TRBV6-4; 8 bases fit TRBD1. This CDR3 is 15 amino acids long. J gave up 7 bases and V 6 bases, and 11 bases lay outside the gene matches. Germline loops: CDR1 MRHNA, CDR2 SNTAGT. This chain's CDR3 is CASSPDRGSLNEQFF. In DNA form, the CDR3 reads TGTGCCAGCAGCCCTGACAGGGGCTCTCTGAATGAGCAGTTCTTC.

This clone was detected only a few times. The V and J genes are TRBV18 and TRBJ2-4; D not resolved. Germline values: CDR1 KGHSH, CDR2 LQKENI. V was clipped by 2 bases and J by 2 bases, with 10 bases between them. The CDR3 runs 15 residues. CDR3 residues: CASSPSSGSKNIQYF. As DNA, the CDR3 is TGTGCCAGCTCACCATCGTCAGGCTCCAAAAACATTCAGTACTTC.

The rearrangement links TRBV4-1 to TRBJ2-3; possibly TRBD2 for D (6 bases). Germline V lookup: CDR1 MGHRA, CDR2 YSYEKL. CDR3 length: 15 residues. Trimming cost V 4 bases and J 5 bases, with 16 bases left between them. The CDR3 loop reads CASSRPLGGVDTQYF. CDR3 nucleotides: TGCGCCAGCAGCCGCCCTCTAGGAGGGGTAGATACGCAGTATTTT.

The chain carries TRBV9 and TRBJ2-2; the D is unclear. The CDR3 has 14 residues. Per the germline V gene, CDR1 is SGDLS and CDR2 is YYNGEE. V was trimmed by 0 bases and J by 7 bases, leaving 10 bases between them. The CDR3 spells CASSVVGRGGELFF. CDR3 sequence (DNA): TGTGCCAGCAGCGTAGTGGGTAGAGGCGGGGAGCTGTTTTTT. Looking up the rest from reference TRBV9 and TRBJ2-2 gives the full variable domain: DSGVTQTPKHLITATGQRVTLRCSPRSGDLSVYWYQQSLDQGLQFLIQYYNGEERAKGNILERFSAQQFPDLHSELNLSSLELGDSALYFCASSVVGRGGELFFGEGSRLTVL.

This sequence joins TRBV6-5 and TRBJ2-7; D is unclear. The germline gives CDR1 MNHEY, CDR2 SVGAGI. This CDR3 region has 13 residues. With 5 bases removed from V and 7 bases from J, the gap between germline ends came to 15 bases. The CDR3 loop is CASSERTTWEQYF. For the CDR3, the DNA is TGTGCCAGCAGTGAACGAACGACGTGGGAGCAGTACTTC.

V and J are TRBV10-1 and TRBJ2-7; the D gene could be TRBD1 or TRBD2 (7 bases each). The CDR3 loop spans 16 amino acids. Germline V lookup: CDR1 WNHNN, CDR2 SYGVQD (reference sequence). Deletions cut 0 bases from V and 5 bases from J, with 17 bases between. CDR3 sequence: CASSESRRGGGDEQYF. Written as DNA, the CDR3 is TGCGCCAGCAGTGAGTCGAGGAGGGGAGGGGGCGACGAGCAGTACTTC.

The V and J genes are TRBV7-2 and TRBJ2-7; D might be TRBD2 (6 bases). CDR1 and CDR2 (germline): SGHTA, FQGNSA. The germline V and J ends were trimmed by 5 bases and 0 bases, with 11 bases remaining between them. The length of the CDR3 is 14 residues. CDR3 region: CASSRGLTSYEQYF. DNA for the CDR3: TGTGCCAGCAGCCGGGGACTCACCTCCTACGAGCAGTACTTC.

This clone turned up a few times. V usage is TRBV5-1 and J usage is TRBJ1-5; 9 bases line up with TRBD1. The CDR3 loop spans 13 amino acids. J gave up 7 bases and V 3 bases, and 2 bases lay outside the gene matches. The germline V gene encodes CDR1 SGHRS and CDR2 YFSETQ. The chain's CDR3 is CASSYGQGQPQHF. CDR3 DNA sequence: TGCGCCAGCAGCTACGGACAGGGGCAGCCCCAGCATTTT.

In DNA form, the CDR3 reads TGTGCCACCCAACAGCCTAGGGGGCGGGCTGGGGCCAACGTCCTGACTTTC. It translates to CATQQPRGRAGANVLTF. The chain employs TRBV15 and TRBJ2-6, with 7 bases aligning to TRBD1. J was trimmed by 2 bases and V by 8 bases; bases with no gene match: 12. This CDR3 has 17 residues. Germline lookup yields CDR1 LNHNV and CDR2 YYDKDF (reference sequence).

The CDR3, as DNA: TGTGCCAGCAGTCAGCGGCCGGTCCCCGGGGAGCTGTTTTTT. It specifies CASSQRPVPGELFF. The chain employs TRBV27 and TRBJ2-2, with a tentative D call TRBD2 (5 bases). V lost 5 bases, J lost 6 bases, and 13 bases lay in between. This CDR3 spans 14 amino acids. CDR1 and CDR2 (germline): MNHEY, SMNVEV (reference sequence).

The V gene is TRBV5-1, the J gene TRBJ2-6; possibly TRBD2 for D (5 bases). This CDR3 has 15 amino acids. In germline, CDR1 is SGHRS, CDR2 YFSETQ. V shed 4 bases and J shed 12 bases, with 20 bases lying between them. The CDR3 is CASSAEDRGSSVLTF. CDR3 DNA: TGCGCCAGCAGCGCGGAGGACCGTGGGTCATCCGTCCTGACTTTC.

The chain links TRBV6-1 to TRBJ2-7; tentatively, D is TRBD1 or TRBD2 (5 bases each). Germline V gives CDR1 MNHNS, CDR2 SASEGT. This CDR3 is 13 amino acids long. V lost 8 bases and J 0 bases, leaving 11 bases between the germline ends. CDR3 residues: CASASGPSYEQYF. CDR3 bases: TGTGCCAGCGCCTCGGGGCCCTCCTACGAGCAGTACTTC.